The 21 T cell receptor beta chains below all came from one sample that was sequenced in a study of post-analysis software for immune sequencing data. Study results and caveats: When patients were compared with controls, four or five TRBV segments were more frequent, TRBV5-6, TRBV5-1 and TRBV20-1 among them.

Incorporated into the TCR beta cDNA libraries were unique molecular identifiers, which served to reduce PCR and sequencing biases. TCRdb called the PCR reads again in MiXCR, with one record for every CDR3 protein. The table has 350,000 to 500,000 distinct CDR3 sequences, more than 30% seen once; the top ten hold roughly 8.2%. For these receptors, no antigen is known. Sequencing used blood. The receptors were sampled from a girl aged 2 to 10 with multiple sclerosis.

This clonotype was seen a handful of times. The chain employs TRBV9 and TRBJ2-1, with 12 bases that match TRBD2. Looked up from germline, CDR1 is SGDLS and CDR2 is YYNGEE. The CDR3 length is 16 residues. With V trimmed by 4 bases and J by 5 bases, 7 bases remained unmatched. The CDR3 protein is CASSSRTSGTHNEQFF. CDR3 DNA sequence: TGTGCCAGCAGCTCCCGGACTAGCGGGACCCACAATGAGCAGTTCTTC.

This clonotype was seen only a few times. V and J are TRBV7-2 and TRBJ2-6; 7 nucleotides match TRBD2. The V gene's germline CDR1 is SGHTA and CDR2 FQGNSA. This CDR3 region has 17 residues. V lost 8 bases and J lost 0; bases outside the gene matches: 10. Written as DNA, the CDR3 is TGTGCCAGCGTTCCGCTAGCGGAGAGCTCTGGGGCCAACGTCCTGACTTTC. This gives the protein CASVPLAESSGANVLTF.

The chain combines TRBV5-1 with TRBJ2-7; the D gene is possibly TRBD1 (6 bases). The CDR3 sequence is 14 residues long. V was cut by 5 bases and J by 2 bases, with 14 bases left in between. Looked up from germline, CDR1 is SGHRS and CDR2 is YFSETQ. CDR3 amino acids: CASSRNRDPYEQYF. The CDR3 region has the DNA TGCGCCAGCAGTCGAAACAGGGATCCCTACGAGCAGTACTTC.

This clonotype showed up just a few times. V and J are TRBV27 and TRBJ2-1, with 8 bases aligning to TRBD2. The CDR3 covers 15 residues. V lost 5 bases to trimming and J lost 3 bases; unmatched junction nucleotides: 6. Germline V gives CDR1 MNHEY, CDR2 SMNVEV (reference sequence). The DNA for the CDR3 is TGTGCCAGCAGTCCTCGGGGGGGCTACTACAATGAGCAGTTCTTC. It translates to CASSPRGGYYNEQFF.

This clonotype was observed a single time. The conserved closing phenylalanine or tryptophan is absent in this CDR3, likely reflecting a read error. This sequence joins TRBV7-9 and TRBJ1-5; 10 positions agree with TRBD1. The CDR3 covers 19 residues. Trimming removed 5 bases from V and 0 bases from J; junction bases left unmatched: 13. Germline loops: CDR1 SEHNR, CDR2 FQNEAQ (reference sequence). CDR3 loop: CASSLTPWTGGSSNQPQHL. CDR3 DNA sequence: TGTGCCAGCAGCCTAACCCCCTGGACAGGGGGTAGTAGCAATCAGCCCCAGCATTTG.

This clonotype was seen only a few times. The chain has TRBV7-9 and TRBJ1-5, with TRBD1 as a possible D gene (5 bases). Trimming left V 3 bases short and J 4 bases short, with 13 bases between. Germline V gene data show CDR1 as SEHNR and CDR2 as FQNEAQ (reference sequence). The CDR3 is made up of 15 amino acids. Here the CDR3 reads CASSLGENTNQPQHF. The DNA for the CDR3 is TGTGCCAGCAGCTTGGGGGAAAACACTAATCAGCCCCAGCATTTT. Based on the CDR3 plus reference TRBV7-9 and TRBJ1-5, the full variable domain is DTGVSQNPRHKITKRGQNVTFRCDPISEHNRLYWYRQTLGQGPEFLTYFQNEAQLEKSRLLSDRFSAERPKGSFSTLEIQRTEQGDSAMYLCASSLGENTNQPQHFGDGTRLSIL.

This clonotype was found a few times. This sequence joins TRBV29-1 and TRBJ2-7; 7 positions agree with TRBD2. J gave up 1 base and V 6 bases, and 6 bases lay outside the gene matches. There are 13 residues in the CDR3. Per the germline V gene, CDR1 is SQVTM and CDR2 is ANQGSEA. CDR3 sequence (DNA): TGCAGCGTATTGTGGGAGGGGTCCTACGAGCAGTACTTC. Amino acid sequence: CSVLWEGSYEQYF.

CDR3 protein: CASSLNHEGYGYTF. The CDR3 DNA reads TGTGCCAGCAGCTTAAACCACGAGGGCTATGGCTACACCTTC. V and J are TRBV11-2 and TRBJ1-2, with D unclear. Trimming cost V 2 bases and J 4 bases, with 11 bases left between them. Germline assignment: CDR1 SGHAT and CDR2 FQNNGV. The CDR3 runs to 14 residues.

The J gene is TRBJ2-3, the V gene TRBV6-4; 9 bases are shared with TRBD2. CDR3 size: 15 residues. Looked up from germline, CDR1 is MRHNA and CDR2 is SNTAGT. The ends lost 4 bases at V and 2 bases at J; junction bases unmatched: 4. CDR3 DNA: TGTGCCAGCAGTGGCGGGGGGGCGCCCACAGATACGCAGTATTTT. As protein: CASSGGGAPTDTQYF.

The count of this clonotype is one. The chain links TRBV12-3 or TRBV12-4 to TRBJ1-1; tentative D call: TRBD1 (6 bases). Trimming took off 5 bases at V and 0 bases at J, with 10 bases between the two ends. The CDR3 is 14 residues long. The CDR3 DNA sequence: TGTGCCAGCAGTCACAGGGATCTGAACACTGAAGCTTTCTTT. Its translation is CASSHRDLNTEAFF.

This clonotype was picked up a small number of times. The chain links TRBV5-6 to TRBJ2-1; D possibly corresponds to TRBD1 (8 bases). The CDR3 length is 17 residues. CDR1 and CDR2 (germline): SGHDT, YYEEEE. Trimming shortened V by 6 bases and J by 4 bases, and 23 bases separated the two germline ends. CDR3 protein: CASTNRGGARMYNEQFF. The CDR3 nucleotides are TGTGCCAGCACTAACAGGGGGGGGGCGCGGATGTACAATGAGCAGTTCTTC.

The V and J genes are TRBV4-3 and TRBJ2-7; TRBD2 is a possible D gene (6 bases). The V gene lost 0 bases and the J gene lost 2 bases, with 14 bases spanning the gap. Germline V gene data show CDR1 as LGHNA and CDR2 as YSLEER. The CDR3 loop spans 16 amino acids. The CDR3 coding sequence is TGCGCCAGCAGCCAAGACAACGCGGGAAGCCCCTACGAGCAGTACTTC. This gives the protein CASSQDNAGSPYEQYF.

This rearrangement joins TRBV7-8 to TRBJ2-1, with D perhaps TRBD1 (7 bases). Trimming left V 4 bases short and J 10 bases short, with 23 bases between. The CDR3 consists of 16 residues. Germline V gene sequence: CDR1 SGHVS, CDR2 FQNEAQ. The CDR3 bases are TGTGCCAGCAGCTCCCTACTAGCCCCAGGGGGGATAGAGCAGTTCTTC. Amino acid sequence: CASSSLLAPGGIEQFF.

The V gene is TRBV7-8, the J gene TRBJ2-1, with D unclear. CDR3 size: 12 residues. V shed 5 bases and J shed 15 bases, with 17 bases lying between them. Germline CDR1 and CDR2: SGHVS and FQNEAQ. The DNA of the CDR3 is TGTGCCAGCAGCCACACAGACACAGACCCGTTCTTC. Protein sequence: CASSHTDTDPFF.

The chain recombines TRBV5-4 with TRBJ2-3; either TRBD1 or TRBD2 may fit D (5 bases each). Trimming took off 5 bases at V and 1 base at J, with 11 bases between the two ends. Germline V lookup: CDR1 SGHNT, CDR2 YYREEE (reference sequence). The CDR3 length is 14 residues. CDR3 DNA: TGTGCCAGCAGACCTGGGACCCGCACAGATACGCAGTATTTT. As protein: CASRPGTRTDTQYF.

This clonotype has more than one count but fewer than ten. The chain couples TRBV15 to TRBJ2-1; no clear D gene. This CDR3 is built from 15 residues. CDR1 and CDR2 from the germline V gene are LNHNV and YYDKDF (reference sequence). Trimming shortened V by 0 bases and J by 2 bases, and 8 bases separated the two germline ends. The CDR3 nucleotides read TGTGCCACCAGCAGAGATGCGTCTACCTACAATGAGCAGTTCTTC. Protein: CATSRDASTYNEQFF.

CDR3 sequence (DNA): TGCAGCGTTGGTGAGGGAGGGCAGCCCCAGCATTTT. It translates to CSVGEGGQPQHF. This rearrangement joins TRBV29-1 to TRBJ1-5, with D uncertain. V was clipped by 4 bases and J by 7 bases, with 11 bases between them. Germline lookup yields CDR1 SQVTM and CDR2 ANQGSEA. This CDR3 has 12 residues.

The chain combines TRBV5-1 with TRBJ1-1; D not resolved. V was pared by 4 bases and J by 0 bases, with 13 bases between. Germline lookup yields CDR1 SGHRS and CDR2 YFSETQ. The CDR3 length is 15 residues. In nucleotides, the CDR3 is TGCGCCAGCAGCGACCGGAGGGTCATGAACACTGAAGCTTTCTTT. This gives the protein CASSDRRVMNTEAFF.

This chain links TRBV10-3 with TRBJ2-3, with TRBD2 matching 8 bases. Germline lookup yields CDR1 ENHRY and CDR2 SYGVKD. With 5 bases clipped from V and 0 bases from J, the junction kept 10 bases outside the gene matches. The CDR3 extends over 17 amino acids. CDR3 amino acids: CAISSQLAGSSTDTQYF. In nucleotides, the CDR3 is TGTGCCATCAGTTCTCAGTTAGCGGGGTCTAGCACAGATACGCAGTATTTT.

As DNA, the CDR3 is TGTGCCAGCAGTGAAGGGACAGGGAACTATGGCTACACCTTC. This gives the protein CASSEGTGNYGYTF. The V and J genes are TRBV2 and TRBJ1-2; 8 nucleotides align to TRBD1. The length of the CDR3 is 14 residues. With V trimmed by 1 base and J by 2 bases, 0 bases remained unmatched. CDR1 and CDR2 from the germline V gene are SNHLY and FYNNEI.

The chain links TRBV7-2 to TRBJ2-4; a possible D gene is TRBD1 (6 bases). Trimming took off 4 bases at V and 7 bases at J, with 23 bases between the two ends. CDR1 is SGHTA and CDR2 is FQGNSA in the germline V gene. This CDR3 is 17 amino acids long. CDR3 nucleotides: TGTGCCAGCAGCTCCAAACATCAGGGGCGGAGTGAGAACATTCAGTACTTC. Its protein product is CASSSKHQGRSENIQYF.